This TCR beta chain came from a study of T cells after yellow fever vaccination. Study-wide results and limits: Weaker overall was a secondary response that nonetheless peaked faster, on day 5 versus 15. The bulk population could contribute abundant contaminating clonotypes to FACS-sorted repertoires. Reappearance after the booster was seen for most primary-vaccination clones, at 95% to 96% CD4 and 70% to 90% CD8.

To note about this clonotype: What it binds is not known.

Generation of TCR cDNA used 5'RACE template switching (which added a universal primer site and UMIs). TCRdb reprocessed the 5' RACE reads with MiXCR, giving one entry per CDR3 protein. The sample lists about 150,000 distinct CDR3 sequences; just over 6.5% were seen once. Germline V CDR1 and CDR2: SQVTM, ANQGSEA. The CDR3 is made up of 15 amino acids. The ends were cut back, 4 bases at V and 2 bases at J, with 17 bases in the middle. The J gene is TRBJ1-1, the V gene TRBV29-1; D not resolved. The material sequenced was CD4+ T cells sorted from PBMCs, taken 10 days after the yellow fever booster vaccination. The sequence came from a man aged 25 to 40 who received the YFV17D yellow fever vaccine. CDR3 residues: CSVAPLLRKNTEAFF. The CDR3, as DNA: TGCAGCGTTGCACCCTTACTCAGGAAAAACACTGAAGCTTTCTTT.